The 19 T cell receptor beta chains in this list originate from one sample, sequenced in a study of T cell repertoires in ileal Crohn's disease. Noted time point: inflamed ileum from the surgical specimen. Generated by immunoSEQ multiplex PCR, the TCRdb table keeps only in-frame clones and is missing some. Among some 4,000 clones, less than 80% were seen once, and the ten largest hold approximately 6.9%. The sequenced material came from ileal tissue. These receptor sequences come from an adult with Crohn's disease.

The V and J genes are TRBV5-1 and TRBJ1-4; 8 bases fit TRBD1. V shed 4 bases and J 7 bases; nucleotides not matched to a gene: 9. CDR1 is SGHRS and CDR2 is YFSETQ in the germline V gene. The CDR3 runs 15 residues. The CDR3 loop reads CASSVSGGAGEKLFF. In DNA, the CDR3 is TGCGCCAGCAGCGTCTCAGGGGGCGCGGGTGAAAAACTGTTTTTT.

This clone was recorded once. The CDR3 sequence is CASSPRDTGFGQYF. In nucleotides, the CDR3 is TGCGCCAGCAGCCCAAGAGATACAGGGTTCGGGCAGTACTTC. The chain uses TRBV5-1 and TRBJ2-7; a possible D gene is TRBD1 (6 bases). The germline gives CDR1 SGHRS, CDR2 YFSETQ. The CDR3 loop spans 14 amino acids. V was clipped by 4 bases and J by 9 bases, with 20 bases between them.

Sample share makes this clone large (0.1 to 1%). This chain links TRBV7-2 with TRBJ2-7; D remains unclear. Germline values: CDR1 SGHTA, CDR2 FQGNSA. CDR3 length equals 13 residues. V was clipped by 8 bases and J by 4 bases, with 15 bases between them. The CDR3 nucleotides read TGTGCCAGCTCCGAGATGGGCTATTACGAGCAGTACTTC. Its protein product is CASSEMGYYEQYF.

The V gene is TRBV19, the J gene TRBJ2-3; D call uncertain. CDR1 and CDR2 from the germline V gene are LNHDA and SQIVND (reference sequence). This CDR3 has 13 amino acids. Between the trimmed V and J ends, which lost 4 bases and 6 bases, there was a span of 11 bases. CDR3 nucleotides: TGTGCCAGTAGTACGGAAAGAAGGGATACGCAGTATTTT. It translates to CASSTERRDTQYF.

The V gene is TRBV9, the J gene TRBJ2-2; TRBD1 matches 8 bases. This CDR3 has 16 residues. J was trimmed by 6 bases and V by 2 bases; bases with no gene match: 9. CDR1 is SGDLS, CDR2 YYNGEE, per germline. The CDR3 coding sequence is TGTGCCAGCAGCGTCCGACAGGGGACCACCTCCGGGGAGCTGTTTTTT. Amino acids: CASSVRQGTTSGELFF.

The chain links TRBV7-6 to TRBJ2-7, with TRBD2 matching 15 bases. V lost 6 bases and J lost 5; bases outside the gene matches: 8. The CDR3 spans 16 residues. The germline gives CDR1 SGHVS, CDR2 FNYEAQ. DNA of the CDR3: TGTGCCAGCAGTTCAGGACTAGCGGGGGGGCGGGACGAGCAGTACTTC. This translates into CASSSGLAGGRDEQYF.

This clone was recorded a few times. CDR3 coding DNA: TGTGCCAGTAGTATGAACCAGGGTCGAGGCAATCAGCCCCAGCATTTT. It specifies CASSMNQGRGNQPQHF. The genes are TRBV19 and TRBJ1-5; D perhaps matches TRBD1 (5 bases). CDR1 is LNHDA and CDR2 is SQIVND in the germline V gene (reference sequence). The CDR3 length is 16 residues. V was cut by 3 bases and J by 2 bases, with 14 bases left in between. Full variable domain (outside the CDR3, taken from reference TRBV19 and TRBJ1-5): DGGITQSPKYLFRKEGQNVTLSCEQNLNHDAMYWYRQDPGQGLRLIYYSQIVNDFQKGDIAEGYSVSREKKESFPLTVTSAQKNPTAFYLCASSMNQGRGNQPQHFGDGTRLSIL.

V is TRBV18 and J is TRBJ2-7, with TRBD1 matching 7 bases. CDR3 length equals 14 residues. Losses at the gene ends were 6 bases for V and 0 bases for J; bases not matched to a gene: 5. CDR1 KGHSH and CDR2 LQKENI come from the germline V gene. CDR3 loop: CASSPGQDSYEQYF. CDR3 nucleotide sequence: TGTGCCAGCTCGCCAGGACAGGACTCCTACGAGCAGTACTTC.

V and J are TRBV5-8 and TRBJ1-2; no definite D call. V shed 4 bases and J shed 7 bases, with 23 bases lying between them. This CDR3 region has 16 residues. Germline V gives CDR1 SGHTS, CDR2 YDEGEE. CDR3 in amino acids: CASSQDNQDRAAGYTF. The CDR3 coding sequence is TGTGCCAGCAGCCAAGATAATCAGGACCGAGCTGCTGGCTACACCTTC.

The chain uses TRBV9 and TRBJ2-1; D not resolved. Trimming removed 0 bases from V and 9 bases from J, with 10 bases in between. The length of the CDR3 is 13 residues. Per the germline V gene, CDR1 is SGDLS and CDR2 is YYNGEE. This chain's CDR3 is CASSVEAWGEQFF. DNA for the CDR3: TGTGCCAGCAGCGTAGAAGCGTGGGGTGAGCAGTTCTTC.

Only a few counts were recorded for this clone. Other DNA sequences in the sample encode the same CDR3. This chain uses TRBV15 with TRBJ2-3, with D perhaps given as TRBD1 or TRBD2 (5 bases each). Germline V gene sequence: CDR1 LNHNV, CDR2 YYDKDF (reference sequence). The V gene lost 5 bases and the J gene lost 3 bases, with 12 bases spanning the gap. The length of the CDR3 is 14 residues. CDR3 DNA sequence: TGTGCCACCAGCGACTCTGGGGGTACAGATACGCAGTATTTT. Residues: CATSDSGGTDTQYF.

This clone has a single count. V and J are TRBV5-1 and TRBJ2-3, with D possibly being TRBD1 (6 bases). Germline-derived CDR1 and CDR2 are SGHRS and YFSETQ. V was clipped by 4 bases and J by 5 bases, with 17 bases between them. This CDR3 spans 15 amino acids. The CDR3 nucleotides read TGCGCCAGCAGCGTACAGGGAGTAGGGCAAGATACGCAGTATTTT. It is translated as CASSVQGVGQDTQYF. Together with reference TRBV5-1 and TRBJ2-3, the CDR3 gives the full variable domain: KAGVTQTPRYLIKTRGQQVTLSCSPISGHRSVSWYQQTPGQGLQFLFEYFSETQRNKGNFPGRFSGRQFSNSRSEMNVSTLELGDSALYLCASSVQGVGQDTQYFGPGTRLTVL.

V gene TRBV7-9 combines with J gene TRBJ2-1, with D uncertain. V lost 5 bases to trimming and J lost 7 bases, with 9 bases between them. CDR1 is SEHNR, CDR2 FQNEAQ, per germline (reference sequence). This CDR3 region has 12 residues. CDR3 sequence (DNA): TGTGCCAGCAGCGCGATTTCGAATGAGCAGTTCTTC. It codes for CASSAISNEQFF.

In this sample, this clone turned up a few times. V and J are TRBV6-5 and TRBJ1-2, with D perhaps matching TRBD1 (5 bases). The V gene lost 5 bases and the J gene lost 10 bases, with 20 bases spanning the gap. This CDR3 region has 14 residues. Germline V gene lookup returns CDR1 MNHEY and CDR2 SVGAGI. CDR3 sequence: CASSPGLRPKDYTF. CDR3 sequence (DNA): TGTGCCAGCAGTCCGGGGCTTAGGCCGAAGGACTACACCTTC.

CDR3 DNA: TGTGCCAGCAGCTTAGATGGAGCGGCCCGGCAGCCCCAGCATTTT. It yields the protein CASSLDGAARQPQHF. V usage is TRBV7-9 and J usage is TRBJ1-5; D unclear. The germline gives CDR1 SEHNR, CDR2 FQNEAQ (reference sequence). V shed 1 base and J shed 7 bases, with 14 bases lying between them. The CDR3 extends over 15 amino acids.

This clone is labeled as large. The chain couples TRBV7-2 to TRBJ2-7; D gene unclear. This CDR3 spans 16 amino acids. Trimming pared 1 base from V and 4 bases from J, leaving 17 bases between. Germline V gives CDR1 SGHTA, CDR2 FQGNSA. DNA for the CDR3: TGTGCCAGCAGCTTAGATCCTAGTAATTTGGGTTACGAGCAGTACTTC. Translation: CASSLDPSNLGYEQYF.

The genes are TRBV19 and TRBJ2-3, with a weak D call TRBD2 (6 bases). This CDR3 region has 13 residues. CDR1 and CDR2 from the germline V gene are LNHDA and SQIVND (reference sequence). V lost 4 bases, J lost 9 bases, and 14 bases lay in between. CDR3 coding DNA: TGTGCCAGTAGTACAATTTTAGCGGAGACGCAGTATTTT. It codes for CASSTILAETQYF. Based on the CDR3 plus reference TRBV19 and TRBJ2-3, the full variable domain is DGGITQSPKYLFRKEGQNVTLSCEQNLNHDAMYWYRQDPGQGLRLIYYSQIVNDFQKGDIAEGYSVSREKKESFPLTVTSAQKNPTAFYLCASSTILAETQYFGPGTRLTVL.

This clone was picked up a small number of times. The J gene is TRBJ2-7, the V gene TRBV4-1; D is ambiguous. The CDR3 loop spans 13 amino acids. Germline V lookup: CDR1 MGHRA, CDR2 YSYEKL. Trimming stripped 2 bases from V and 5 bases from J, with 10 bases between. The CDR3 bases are TGCGCCAGCAGCCAACAGACTTGGGACGAGCAGTACTTC. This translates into CASSQQTWDEQYF.

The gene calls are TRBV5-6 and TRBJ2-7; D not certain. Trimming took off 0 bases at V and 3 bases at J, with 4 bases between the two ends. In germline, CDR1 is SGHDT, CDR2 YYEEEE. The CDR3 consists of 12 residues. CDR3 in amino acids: CASSLGLYEQYF. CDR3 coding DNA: TGTGCCAGCAGCTTGGGGCTCTACGAGCAGTACTTC.